This TCR beta chain was recovered during a study of CD8 T cells in Susac syndrome. RNA was extracted with the RNeasy kit, and a quantity of about 0.45 to 1 ug was reverse transcribed using random hexamers. Amplification of TCR beta CDR3 was carried out by immunoSEQ multiplex PCR, which covered 54 Vbeta and 13 Jbeta segments. A single record per CDR3 protein comes from TCRdb applying MiXCR to the immunoSEQ multiplex PCR reads. The sample yields approximately 120,000 distinct CDR3 sequences, over 85% seen once. The CDR3 is 13 amino acids. Germline CDR1 WSHSY, CDR2 SAAADI. J gave up 5 bases and V 10 bases, and 10 bases lay outside the gene matches. The T cells that were sequenced for TCR beta were CD8+ and CD4+ cells from blood. Isolation of CD8+ and CD4+ T cells was performed negatively, whereas enrichment of TEMRA cells was done by FACS. Notes on this clonotype: Its antigen is undetermined.

Study outcomes and limitations: It was acknowledged by the study that relatively few individuals were included in its TCR sequencing and HLA analysis.

This TCR derives from a human donor with multiple sclerosis. The sequenced sample was CD8+ T cells from PBMCs. The V call is TRBV10-2, the J call TRBJ2-5; 7 bases agree with TRBD1. The CDR3 is CATTGQLWETQYF. For the CDR3, the DNA is TGCGCCACCACGGGACAGCTCTGGGAGACCCAGTACTTC.